This T cell receptor (beta chain) was recorded in a study of blood T cell repertoires in COVID-19. For the study at large: T cells, B-cell-depleted T cells, or PBMCs provided the cDNA or gDNA that served as material.

Germline CDR1 reads SGHTS; CDR2 reads YDEGEE. The CDR3 is made up of 15 amino acids. V was trimmed by 4 bases and J by 0 bases, leaving 13 bases between them. Method: immunoSEQ multiplex PCR; TCRdb's copy keeps in-frame clones and lacks some. The sample shows about 210,000 clones, 88% of them seen only once. The V and J genes are TRBV5-8 and TRBJ1-2; D might be TRBD1 (6 bases). The specimen sequenced was peripheral blood. This sequence was found in a man aged 18 to 30 with active or convalescent COVID-19. CDR3 in DNA: TGTGCCAGCAGCCAAAGACAGGCATCTAACTATGGCTACACCTTC. It encodes CASSQRQASNYGYTF. Drawing the rest from reference TRBV5-8 and TRBJ1-2, the complete variable domain is EAGVTQSPTHLIKTRGQQATLRCSPISGHTSVYWYQQALGLGLQFLLWYDEGEERNRGNFPPRFSGRQFPNYSSELNVNALELEDSALYLCASSQRQASNYGYTFGSGTRLTVV.